The next 3 T cell receptor beta chains were all read from a single sample in a study of CD8+ T cells in alopecia areata. Obtained from alopecia areata patients were lesional scalp punch biopsies along with peripheral blood. Extraction of RNA preceded its reverse transcription into cDNA, which served as the sequencing template. TCRdb's copy holds only in-frame clones and misses some; the assay was immunoSEQ multiplex PCR. Here the sample spans more than 9,500 clones, 50% to 65% being singletons. The sample comprised skin. The receptors here all came from a human donor with alopecia areata.

This clone was seen more than once but under ten times. The chain joins TRBV21-1 to TRBJ2-7; the DNA was not used to check the table's D call, TRBD2. TRBV21-1 is an annotated pseudogene. This CDR3 spans 19 amino acids. The CDR3 DNA is TGTGCCAGCAGCAAAGCCCCCTTACCCCATTTAGCGGTCGCCTACGAGCAGTACTTC. Protein product: CASSKAPLPHLAVAYEQYF.

The V gene is TRBV27, the J gene TRBJ2-7; weak D call: TRBD1 (5 bases). Germline assignment: CDR1 MNHEY and CDR2 SMNVEV (reference sequence). Trimming shortened V by 3 bases and J by 4 bases, and 10 bases separated the two germline ends. The CDR3 contains 13 residues. The CDR3 nucleotides are TGTGCCAGCAGTTTTGGGGCCAGATACGAGCAGTACTTC. Translated, it gives CASSFGARYEQYF.

V gene TRBV5-1 combines with J gene TRBJ2-3, with D perhaps TRBD1 (6 bases). The CDR3 is 18 residues long. V was shortened by 4 bases and J by 4 bases, with 25 bases between the two germline ends. From germline, CDR1 is SGHRS and CDR2 YFSETQ. CDR3 sequence reads: CASSGGLKQGGWADTQYF. The CDR3, as DNA: TGCGCCAGCAGCGGCGGATTGAAACAGGGCGGGTGGGCAGATACGCAGTATTTT. Filled out from reference TRBV5-1 and TRBJ2-3, the complete variable domain reads KAGVTQTPRYLIKTRGQQVTLSCSPISGHRSVSWYQQTPGQGLQFLFEYFSETQRNKGNFPGRFSGRQFSNSRSEMNVSTLELGDSALYLCASSGGLKQGGWADTQYFGPGTRLTVL.